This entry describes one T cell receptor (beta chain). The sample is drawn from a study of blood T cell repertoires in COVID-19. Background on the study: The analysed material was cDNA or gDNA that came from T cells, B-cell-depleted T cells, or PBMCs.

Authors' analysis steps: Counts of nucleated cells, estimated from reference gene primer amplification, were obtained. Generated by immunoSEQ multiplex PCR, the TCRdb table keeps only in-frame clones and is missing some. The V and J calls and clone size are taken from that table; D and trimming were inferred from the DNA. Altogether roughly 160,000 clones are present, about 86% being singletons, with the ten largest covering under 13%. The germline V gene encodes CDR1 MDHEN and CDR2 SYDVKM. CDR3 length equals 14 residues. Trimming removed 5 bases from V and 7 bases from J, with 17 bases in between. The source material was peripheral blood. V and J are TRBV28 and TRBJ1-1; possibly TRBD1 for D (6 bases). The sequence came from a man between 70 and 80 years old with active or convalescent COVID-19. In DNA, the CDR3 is TGTGCCAGCAGTACCGACAGGAGAAACCTTGAAGCTTTCTTT. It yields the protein CASSTDRRNLEAFF.